The entry below describes one T cell receptor (beta chain). Its antigen is still unknown. Germline CDR1 and CDR2: ENHRY and SYGVKD. The ends lost 6 bases at V and 6 bases at J; junction bases unmatched: 7. This CDR3 comprises 14 residues. The sample comes from a study of shared clonotypes between healthy human individuals. Study conclusions and caveats: Compared with clonotypes that all four donors shared, non-shared clonotypes had lower generation probabilities. Owing to a small donor count, the genetic and exposure-history diversity represented was limited. The study found about 4.6% of naive CD4 clonotypes shared across several donors.

Each subset's genomic DNA was shared equally among a number of immunoSEQ plates. Sequenced by immunoSEQ multiplex PCR; TCRdb stores in-frame clones only, minus some. The sample has millions of clones; 90% to 95% are singletons. Sequences were obtained from naive CD4+ T cells sorted from blood. The sample's subset: CD45RA+ positively selected. The TCR comes from a man younger than 35 in good health. This chain links TRBV10-3 with TRBJ2-1, with TRBD1 matching over 8 bases. The CDR3 DNA follows: TGTGCCATCAGAGGACAGGGAGAAGGCAATGAGCAGTTCTTC. This sequence encodes CAIRGQGEGNEQFF.